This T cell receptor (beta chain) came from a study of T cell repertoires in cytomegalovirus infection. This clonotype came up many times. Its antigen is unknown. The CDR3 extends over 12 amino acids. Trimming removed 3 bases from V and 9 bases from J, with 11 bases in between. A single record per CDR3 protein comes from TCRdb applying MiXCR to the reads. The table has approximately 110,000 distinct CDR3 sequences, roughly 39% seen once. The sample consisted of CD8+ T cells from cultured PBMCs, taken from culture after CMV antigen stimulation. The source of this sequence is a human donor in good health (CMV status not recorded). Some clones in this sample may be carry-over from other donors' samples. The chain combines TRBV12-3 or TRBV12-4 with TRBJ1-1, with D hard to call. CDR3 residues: CASSFTGEQAFF. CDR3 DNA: TGTGCCAGCAGTTTCACGGGAGAACAAGCTTTCTTT.